This paragraph covers one TCR beta chain sequence. The antigen it recognizes is unknown. No per-base quality is available; no much larger clone lies one base away. This sample is drawn from a study of blood T cells in healthy people across ages (dated by TCRdb to 2015 to 2017). Describing the broader study: In model experiments, template switching captured about one uniquely barcoded TCR beta cDNA molecule for every two T cells. Using deep sequencing normalized with unique cDNA molecular identifiers, the study measured how TCR beta repertoire diversity changes with age. The donors were divided into four age groups: young (average approximately 17 years), middle-aged (approximately 42), aged (roughly 66) and long-lived (roughly 82). The study analyzed two additional independent replicas of 1 million unique cDNA reads from the same blood draw for two donors, one aged 18 to 30 and one aged 80 or older. Donors of different ages were randomly distributed across sequencing lanes to avoid experimental bias.

What the research found in general, with its limitations: Because profiling used bulk unsorted PBMCs, naive and antigen-experienced compartments could not be compared conclusively. As age increased, observed TCR beta diversity per million T cells dropped in a roughly linear way, and a significant reduction was already evident by age roughly 40. The percentage of naive T cells measured by flow cytometry correlated strongly with observed TCR beta diversity. Compared with the aged group, the long-lived group had more naive CD4+ T cells, fewer expanded clones and increased TCR diversity, suggesting age selection. The CMV infection status of donors was not known, potentially confounding age-related changes in expanded clonotypes. Total diversity estimates from one million sequenced T cells were considered lower bounds and underestimates.

Systemically healthy Caucasian individuals from Russia, 39 in total and aged roughly 6 to 90 years, were included as donors. About 10 milliliters of peripheral blood were collected from each donor into EDTA-treated Vacutainer tubes. Ficoll-Paque density-gradient centrifugation was used to isolate PBMCs, with at least 7 million per sample. Trizol reagent was used to extract total RNA from PBMCs, with at least 6 micrograms per sample. Naive CD45RAhigh/CD27high T cell percentages were measured by flow cytometry on a PBMC aliquot from every donor. Receptor amplification or capture employed 5' RACE. Sequencing took place on an Illumina HiSeq 2500. A second about 7 to 11 cycle PCR used a sample-barcoded 5' primer and a J-beta primer mix. Each TCR beta cDNA molecule received a unique molecular identifier from a template-switch 5' adaptor carrying 12 random nucleotides. At least 3 million CDR3-containing paired-end reads were obtained from each sample. First-strand cDNA synthesis was performed from all RNA using the Mint cDNA synthesis kit, with priming by a TRBC-specific oligonucleotide. All cDNA was treated with uracil-DNA glycosylase and then went through a first 18-cycle PCR with the universal primers M1SS and BC2_uni_R. Per the original workflow: Normalization of each sample was performed by random selection of 1 million high-quality reads, each carrying a distinct molecular identifier. Instead of being binned into consensus sequences, reads with shared molecular identifiers were discarded. CDR3 identification, clonotype clustering and error correction used MiTCR with a Q25 quality threshold and the strictest error-elimination algorithm. Lower-bound total TCR beta diversity was estimated with a nonparametric unseen species model using Euler transformation. Through fastp at Q25 and MiXCR, TCRdb rebuilt clones from the public reads, retaining in-frame beta chains. When rows share a CDR3 protein, they turn into one entry using the most common DNA and genes. The V and J calls reflect TCRdb's pipeline rather than the authors' work. The sample table holds about 900,000 distinct CDR3 sequences, of which about 62% were seen once. The top ten clonotypes cover about a quarter of the sample.

The receptor was isolated from a man aged 30 to 39 in good health. Sequencing used blood.

CDR3 sequence: CAISESLGGGSTDTQYF. The sequenced DNA: TGTGCCATCAGTGAGTCGCTTGGCGGGGGAAGCACAGATACGCAGTATTTT. The chain was built from TRBV10-3 and TRBJ2-3, with 7 bases in between that match TRBD2. The CDR3 spans 17 residues, from the cysteine through the phenylalanine. Only CDR3 DNA remains: 51 bases, in frame from the first base. Ends trimmed: V by 0 bases, J by 0 bases; bases unmatched to a gene: 6. Per the germline V gene, ENHRY is the CDR1 and SYGVKD is the CDR2.